The present TCR beta chain was sequenced within a study of T cells in Graves' hyperthyroidism and ophthalmopathy (dated by TCRdb to about 2019). Context from the whole study: Peripheral blood was collected at initial diagnosis, before any treatment. In addition, the study compared T-cell repertoires in thyroid tissue and in blood from several Graves' hyperthyroidism patients. Prospective prediction of ophthalmopathy was tested in an independent validation cohort of some 19 hyperthyroidism patients and 17 patients who later progressed to ophthalmopathy. After blood sampling, hyperthyroidism patients were treated with methimazole at a starting dose of 30 mg daily, and ophthalmopathy patients were treated with high-dose intravenous methylprednisolone. The paper reports TCR Vbeta CDR3 sequencing of some 140 peripheral blood samples: 40 or so ophthalmopathy, about 75 hyperthyroidism and 17 progressor patients. To identify distinguishing TCR V-J signatures, a discovery cohort of about 100 patients was used, comprising 43 with Graves' ophthalmopathy and approximately 57 with stable Graves' hyperthyroidism. The roughly 94 discovery patients were randomly split 7:3 into training and test sets.

This clonotype occurred many times. There is no known antigen for this receptor. There are no base qualities to consult, and no much larger clone falls within one base. Results and caveats for the whole study, not just this receptor: Blood samples also contained most of the expanded thyroid clonotypes (frequency above 0.001), which suggests that blood repertoires may reflect thyroid immune responses. In cross-validation, a model built on a 13 V-J signature told ophthalmopathy apart from stable hyperthyroidism with over 85% sensitivity and about 81% specificity, and in testing the same model reached 80%/75%. No statistical method was used to fix the sample size in advance, and group allocation was not hidden from the investigators. In validation, the model predicted progression to ophthalmopathy a median of approximately 6.3 months before onset, with around 70% sensitivity and 72.22% specificity.

The CDR3, from cysteine to phenylalanine, totals 16 residues. The read is trimmed to its CDR3 DNA, 48 bases read in frame from base 1. The germline V gene (reference sequence) gives CDR1 as SEHNR and CDR2 as FQNEAQ. The V end gives up 3 bases and the J end 0 bases, leaving 7 bases in the junction not matched to a gene. The TCR beta CDR3 regions were amplified from the RNA transcripts. A first-round RT-PCR of the TCR CDR3 used the HTBI primer set with the Qiagen OneStep RT-PCR kit. The libraries were constructed in a second round of multiplex PCR and then size-selected and purified. Sequencing of the libraries was done on an Illumina HiSeq2000 using paired-end 100 bp reads. Processing in the source paper ran as follows. SOAPnuke was used to process the raw data, throwing out any read that contained adapters or uncalled bases, had a mean Phred below 15, or lacked an exact constant-primer or identifier match. COPE v1.2.5 was used to merge the high-quality paired reads, and each unique nucleotide sequence was defined as a clonotype. MiTCR v1.1 was used to align clonotypes to the IMGT TRBV, TRBD and TRBJ reference segments. The analysis was restricted to V-J combinations with a frequency above 0.0001, which together covered 99.2% of the repertoires. The TCS score was defined as the ratio of F50 (clonal expansion) to E x V (chaos), calculated using BLOSUM62-based TCRdist between CDR3 peptides within each V-J. Welch's t-statistics and random forest reduced 500 to 650 V-J features to around 14, which were used in a naive Bayes classifier (R e1071). TCRdb reanalyzed the raw reads on its own, using fastp at Q25 for trimming and MiXCR for clone calling, and kept in-frame beta chains. One record per CDR3 amino acid sequence lists the most common genes and DNA. TCRdb, not the original authors, processed these V and J calls. This sample holds fewer than 500,000 distinct CDR3 sequences; less than 15% were observed only once. The ten largest account for around 20% of the sample.

Hyperthyroidism patients were newly diagnosed, had a disease duration of under 2 months, and were aged 18 to 65 years. Exclusion was applied to patients with uncontrolled infections, other autoimmune diseases, pregnancy or lactation. Clinical symptoms, serum thyroxine and TRAb, thyroid ultrasound, and orbital computed tomography formed the basis for the diagnoses. Blood from progressor patients was drawn when they were first diagnosed with hyperthyroidism, before any ophthalmopathy symptoms appeared. Ficoll-Paque density gradient centrifugation was used to isolate PBMCs from approximately 11 ml of fresh peripheral blood. Patients classed as progressors first received a Graves' hyperthyroidism diagnosis and then went on to develop ophthalmopathy during follow-up. Trizol reagent was used to extract total RNA, and RNA quality was then checked on an Agilent 2100 Bioanalyzer.

Sequenced: blood. The sequence came from a man aged 25-45 years with Graves' hyperthyroidism that later progressed to Graves' ophthalmopathy. Recombination connected TRBV7-9 to TRBJ2-7; 8 bases in the middle match TRBD1. At the DNA level, the sequence is TGTGCCAGCAGCTTGGGCTGGGACAGGAACTCCTACGAGCAGTACTTC. Translated, it reads CASSLGWDRNSYEQYF. Here the CDR3 is joined to the reference TRBV7-9 and TRBJ2-7 genes, and the full variable domain is: DTGVSQNPRHKITKRGQNVTFRCDPISEHNRLYWYRQTLGQGPEFLTYFQNEAQLEKSRLLSDRFSAERPKGSFSTLEIQRTEQGDSAMYLCASSLGWDRNSYEQYFGPGTRLTVT.